Presented here are 11 T cell receptor beta chains from one specimen sequenced in a study of T-cell reconstitution after alpha-beta-depleted transplantation in children. Preparation of the TCRbeta library involved a method that used unique molecular identifiers. A single record per CDR3 protein comes from TCRdb applying MiXCR to the PCR reads. The data contain 450,000 to 500,000 distinct CDR3 sequences, about 12% of them seen just once; the ten biggest clones take up around 5.6%. The sample consisted of PBMCs from the stem cell graft donor, taken from the stem cell graft. The receptors derive from a human donor who donated a stem cell graft to a child with combined immunodeficiency.

This clonotype was counted ten times or more. This chain uses TRBV13 with TRBJ2-1; 9 bases fit TRBD2. V lost 2 bases, J lost 7 bases, and 12 bases stayed unmatched. CDR1 is PRHDT and CDR2 is FYEKMQ in the germline V gene (reference sequence). CDR3 size: 17 residues. The CDR3 bases are TGTGCCAGCAGCTTAAGAGAGGGACTAGCAATGGGGAATGAGCAGTTCTTC. Translation: CASSLREGLAMGNEQFF.

The CDR3 DNA sequence: TGCAGCGTTATTTCGGGAGGGACAGATGAAAAACTGTTTTTT. Encoded protein: CSVISGGTDEKLFF. V gene TRBV29-1 combines with J gene TRBJ1-4; TRBD1 matches at 7 bases. CDR1 is SQVTM, CDR2 ANQGSEA, per germline. V was clipped by 5 bases and J by 6 bases; unmatched bases: 9. CDR3 length: 14 amino acids.

This clonotype was seen repeatedly, ten times or more. This chain's CDR3 is CASSSRLAGMNEQFF. The CDR3 DNA reads as TGTGCCAGCAGTTCCCGACTAGCGGGTATGAATGAGCAGTTCTTC. This chain connects TRBV6-5 to TRBJ2-1, with 10 bases fitting TRBD2. Per germline, CDR1 MNHEY and CDR2 SVGAGI. The CDR3 is 15 residues long. Losses at the gene ends were 4 bases for V and 7 bases for J; bases not matched to a gene: 7.

This chain uses TRBV4-1 with TRBJ2-7; 9 bases match TRBD2. CDR1 and CDR2 from the germline V gene are MGHRA and YSYEKL. The CDR3 has 15 residues. V shed 3 bases and J 1 base; nucleotides not matched to a gene: 4. Here the CDR3 DNA reads TGCGCCAGCAGCCAGTCGACTAGCGGTTCCTACGAGCAGTACTTC. It specifies CASSQSTSGSYEQYF.

This clonotype was seen ten or more times. The chain combines TRBV5-1 with TRBJ1-4, with 9 positions matching TRBD1. Trimming removed 0 bases from V and 3 bases from J; junction bases left unmatched: 3. Per germline, CDR1 SGHRS and CDR2 YFSETQ. This CDR3 contains 16 residues. DNA of the CDR3: TGCGCCAGCAGCTTGGACAGGGGGCAAGCTAATGAAAAACTGTTTTTT. This codes for CASSLDRGQANEKLFF.

The chain recombines TRBV5-1 with TRBJ2-1; D might be TRBD2 (5 bases). CDR3 length: 14 amino acids. V lost 2 bases, J lost 8 bases, and 14 bases lay in between. From germline, CDR1 is SGHRS and CDR2 YFSETQ. The CDR3 coding sequence is TGCGCCAGCAGCTTAAGGGTATCGGAGGATGAGCAGTTCTTC. Translation gives CASSLRVSEDEQFF.

This clonotype was seen a handful of times. This chain links TRBV2 with TRBJ2-7; D is unresolved. Trimming shortened V by 6 bases and J by 2 bases, and 8 bases separated the two germline ends. Germline CDR1 SNHLY, CDR2 FYNNEI. This CDR3 has 12 residues. CDR3 in amino acids: CASRWQAYEQYF. The CDR3, as DNA: TGTGCCAGCAGATGGCAAGCCTACGAGCAGTACTTC.

J is TRBJ1-3 and V is TRBV10-3; weak D call: TRBD1 (5 bases). The CDR3 consists of 15 residues. The germline V gene has CDR1 ENHRY and CDR2 SYGVKD. The V end lost 7 bases, the J end lost 0 bases, and 13 bases lay between the germline ends. CDR3 protein: CAITDRGNSGNTIYF. CDR3 nucleotide sequence: TGTGCCATCACAGACAGAGGGAACTCTGGAAACACCATATATTTT.

This clonotype was counted ten times or more. V usage is TRBV7-8 and J usage is TRBJ1-1; the match to TRBD1 covers 7 bases. Germline CDR1 and CDR2: SGHVS and FQNEAQ. After removal of 7 bases from V and 1 base from J, the junction contained 9 bases not matched to a gene. This CDR3 comprises 15 residues. The CDR3 DNA sequence: TGTGCCAGCAACAAAGGGGGGACAGAGAACACTGAAGCTTTCTTT. It codes for CASNKGGTENTEAFF.

The CDR3 reads CARASSGFPYEQYF. Here the CDR3 DNA reads TGTGCCAGAGCATCGTCCGGGTTCCCCTACGAGCAGTACTTC. The rearrangement joins TRBV7-9 to TRBJ2-7, with no clear D. Germline values: CDR1 SEHNR, CDR2 FQNEAQ (reference sequence). CDR3 length: 14 residues. Trimming left V 9 bases short and J 2 bases short, with 17 bases between.

This clonotype was seen many times. This chain joins TRBV5-6 and TRBJ2-1, with TRBD1 matching over 9 bases. Germline V gene sequence: CDR1 SGHDT, CDR2 YYEEEE. This CDR3 has 13 residues. V was pared by 5 bases and J by 9 bases, with 6 bases of the junction left unmatched. Here the CDR3 DNA reads TGTGCCAGCAGTATGACGACAGGGGGTGAGCAGTTCTTC. This sequence encodes CASSMTTGGEQFF.